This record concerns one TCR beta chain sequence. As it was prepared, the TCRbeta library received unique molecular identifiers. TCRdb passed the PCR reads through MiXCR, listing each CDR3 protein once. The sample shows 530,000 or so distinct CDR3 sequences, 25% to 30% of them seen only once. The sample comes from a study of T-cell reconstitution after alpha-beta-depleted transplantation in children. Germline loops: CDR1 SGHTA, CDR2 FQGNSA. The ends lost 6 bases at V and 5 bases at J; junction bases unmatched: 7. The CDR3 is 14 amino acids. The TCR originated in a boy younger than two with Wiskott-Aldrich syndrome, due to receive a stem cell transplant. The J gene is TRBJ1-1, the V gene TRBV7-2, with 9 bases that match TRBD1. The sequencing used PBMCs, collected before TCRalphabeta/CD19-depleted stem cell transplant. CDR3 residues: CASREDRGKTEAFF. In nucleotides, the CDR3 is TGTGCCAGCAGGGAAGACAGGGGGAAGACTGAAGCTTTCTTT.